This T cell receptor beta chain was captured by sequencing in a study of PD-1 blockade in classical Hodgkin lymphoma. Overall study results and limits: Later analyses included only patients treated at least 1 year post-ASCT.

As for this clone: Its antigen remains unknown.

Brentuximab vedotin exposure varied among the patients, all of whom had relapsed after autologous stem cell transplantation. TCRdb's copy holds only in-frame clones and misses some; the assay was immunoSEQ multiplex PCR. The data hold roughly 30,000 clones, with roughly 71% observed a single time. Sequencing used peripheral blood mononuclear cells (PBMCs), obtained before the second cycle of nivolumab. The receptor was isolated from a human donor with classical Hodgkin lymphoma.

Here the CDR3 DNA reads TGTGCCAGCAGCCCCCAGGGGCGTCGAGAGACCCAGTACTTC. It is translated as CASSPQGRRETQYF. The chain employs TRBV5-8 and TRBJ2-5; D possibly corresponds to TRBD1 (6 bases). This CDR3 has 14 residues. V was cut by 4 bases and J by 4 bases, with 14 bases left in between. Germline CDR1 reads SGHTS; CDR2 reads YDEGEE. Looking up the rest from reference TRBV5-8 and TRBJ2-5 gives the full variable domain: EAGVTQSPTHLIKTRGQQATLRCSPISGHTSVYWYQQALGLGLQFLLWYDEGEERNRGNFPPRFSGRQFPNYSSELNVNALELEDSALYLCASSPQGRRETQYFGPGTRLLVL.